The entry below gives a single T cell receptor (beta chain) sequence along with its context. Its antigen is unknown. The sample belongs to a study of chemoradiotherapy in HPV16-positive cancers. Findings and limits, study-wide: The functional HPV-specific definition rests on just two HPV16-positive patients.

Generated by immunoSEQ multiplex PCR, the TCRdb table keeps only in-frame clones and is missing some. The sample holds about 31,000 clones, 84% seen once. After removal of 1 base from V and 1 base from J, the junction contained 4 bases not matched to a gene. In germline, CDR1 is SGHAT, CDR2 FQNNGV. The CDR3 is made up of 16 amino acids. The sequence was collected from a human donor with HPV-associated anogenital cancer. The sample was blood, taken from a patient who underwent chemoradiotherapy. The rearrangement links TRBV11-2 to TRBJ2-3; TRBD2 matches 8 bases. The CDR3 sequence is CASSLVAAGGTDTQYF. The CDR3 nucleotides read TGTGCCAGCAGCTTAGTAGCAGCGGGGGGCACAGATACGCAGTATTTT. The full variable domain, rest sourced from reference TRBV11-2 and TRBJ2-3, is EAGVAQSPRYKIIEKRQSVAFWCNPISGHATLYWYQQILGQGPKLLIQFQNNGVVDDSQLPKDRFSAERLKGVDSTLKIQPAKLEDSAVYLCASSLVAAGGTDTQYFGPGTRLTVL.